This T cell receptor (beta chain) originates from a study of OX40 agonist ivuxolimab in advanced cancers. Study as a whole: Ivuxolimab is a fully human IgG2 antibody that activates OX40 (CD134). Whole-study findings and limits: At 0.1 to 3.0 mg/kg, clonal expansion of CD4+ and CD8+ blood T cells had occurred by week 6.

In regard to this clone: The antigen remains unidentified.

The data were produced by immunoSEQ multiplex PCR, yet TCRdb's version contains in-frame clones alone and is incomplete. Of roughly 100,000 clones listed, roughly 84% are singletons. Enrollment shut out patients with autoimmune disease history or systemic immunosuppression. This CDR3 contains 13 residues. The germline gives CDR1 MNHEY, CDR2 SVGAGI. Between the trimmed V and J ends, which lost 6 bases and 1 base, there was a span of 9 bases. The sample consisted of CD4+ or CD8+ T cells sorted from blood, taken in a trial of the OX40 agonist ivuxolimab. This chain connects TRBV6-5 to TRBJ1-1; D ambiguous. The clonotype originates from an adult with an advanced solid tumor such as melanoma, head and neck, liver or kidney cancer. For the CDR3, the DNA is TGTGCCAGCAGGATTGCAGGGAACACTGAAGCTTTCTTT. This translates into CASRIAGNTEAFF.